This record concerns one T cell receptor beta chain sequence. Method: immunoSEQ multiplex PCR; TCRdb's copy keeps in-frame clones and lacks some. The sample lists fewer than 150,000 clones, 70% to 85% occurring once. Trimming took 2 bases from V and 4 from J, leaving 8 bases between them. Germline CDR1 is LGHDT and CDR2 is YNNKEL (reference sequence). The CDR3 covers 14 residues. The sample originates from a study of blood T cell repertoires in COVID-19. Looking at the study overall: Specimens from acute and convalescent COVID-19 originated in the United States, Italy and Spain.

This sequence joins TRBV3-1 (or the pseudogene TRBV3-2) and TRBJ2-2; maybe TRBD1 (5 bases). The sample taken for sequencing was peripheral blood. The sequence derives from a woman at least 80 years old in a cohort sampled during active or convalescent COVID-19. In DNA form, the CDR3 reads TGTGCCAGCAGCCAATCGGACACCACCGGGGAGCTGTTTTTT. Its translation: CASSQSDTTGELFF.